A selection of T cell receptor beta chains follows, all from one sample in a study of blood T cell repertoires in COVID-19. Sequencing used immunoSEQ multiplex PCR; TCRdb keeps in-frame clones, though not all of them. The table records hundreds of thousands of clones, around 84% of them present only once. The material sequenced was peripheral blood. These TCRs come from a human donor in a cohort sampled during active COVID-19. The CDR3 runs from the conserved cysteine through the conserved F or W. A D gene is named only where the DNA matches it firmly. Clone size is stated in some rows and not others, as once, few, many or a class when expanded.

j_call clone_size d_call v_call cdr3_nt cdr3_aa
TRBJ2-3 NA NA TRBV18 TGTGCCAGCTCCGACGTTGGCAGGGAGGGCACAGATACGCAGTATTTT CASSDVGREGTDTQYF
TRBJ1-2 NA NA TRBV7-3 TGTGCCAGCAGCCTGACCGGGACTCTTCCCCAGGAGGGCTACACCTTC CASSLTGTLPQEGYTF
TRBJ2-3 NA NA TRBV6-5 TGTGCCAGCAGCTACGACAGACAGGGCACAGATACGCAGTATTTT CASSYDRQGTDTQYF
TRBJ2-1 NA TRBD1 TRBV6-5 TGTGCCAGCACTTACGCGGGACAGGCCCGCAATGAGCAGTTCTTC CASTYAGQARNEQFF
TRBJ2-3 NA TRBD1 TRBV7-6 TGTGCCAGCAGCCCAAACAGGGGGCTAGGCACAGATACGCAGTATTTT CASSPNRGLGTDTQYF
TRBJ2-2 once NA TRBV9 TGTGCCAGCAGCGCCAGGGACGGTGGGACAAACACCGGGGAGCTGTTTTTT CASSARDGGTNTGELFF
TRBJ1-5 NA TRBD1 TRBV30 TGTGCCTGGAGTGGGGACAGGGTATATCAGCCCCAGCATTTT CAWSGDRVYQPQHF
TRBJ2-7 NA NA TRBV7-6 TGTGCCAGCAGCTTAGTTTCGGGGGACTACGAGCAGTACTTC CASSLVSGDYEQYF
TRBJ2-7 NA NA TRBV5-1 TGCGCCAGCAGCCGAATCATTATTCCGGGAAACTACGAGCAGTACTTC CASSRIIIPGNYEQYF
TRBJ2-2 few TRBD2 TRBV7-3 TGTGCCAGCAGCTCACGACTAGCGGGAGTCGGGGAGCTGTTTTTT CASSSRLAGVGELFF
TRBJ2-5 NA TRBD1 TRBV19 TGTGCCAGTACCCCACCGGGACAGGGGTACCAAGAGACCCAGTACTTC CASTPPGQGYQETQYF
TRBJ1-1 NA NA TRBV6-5 TGTGCCAGCAGACTCGACACTGAAGCTTTCTTT CASRLDTEAFF
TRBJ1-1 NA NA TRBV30 TGTGCCGTCGGGTACGGCGACACTGAAGCTTTCTTT CAVGYGDTEAFF
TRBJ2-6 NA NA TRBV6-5 TGTGCCAGCAGTTTGTGGGGACTTGGGGCCAACGTCCTGACTTTC CASSLWGLGANVLTF
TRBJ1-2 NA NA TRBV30 TGTGCCTGGTTTAGCGAAAAGGGGCGGGGGACCAACTATGGCTACACCTTC CAWFSEKGRGTNYGYTF
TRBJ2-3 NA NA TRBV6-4 TGTGCCAGCAGCCCCGAGAGCACAGATACGCAGTATTTT CASSPESTDTQYF
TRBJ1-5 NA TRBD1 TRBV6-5 TGTGCCAGCAAAACAACCGGGACAGCGGCCCCGCCCCAGCATTTT CASKTTGTAAPPQHF
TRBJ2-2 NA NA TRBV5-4 TGTGCCAGCAGCACGAAGACAGAGAACACCGGGGAGCTGTTTTTT CASSTKTENTGELFF
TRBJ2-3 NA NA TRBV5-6 TGTGCCAGCAGCTTGGAAGGCGGGGCTAGCACAGATACGCAGTATTTT CASSLEGGASTDTQYF
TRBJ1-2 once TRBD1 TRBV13 TGTGCCAGCAGCTCTCAGACAGGGAGCGTTAGTGGCTACACCTTC CASSSQTGSVSGYTF
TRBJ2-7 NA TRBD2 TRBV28 TGTGCCAGCAGTTTTAGTAGCGGGGCCCCCCACGAGCAGTACTTC CASSFSSGAPHEQYF
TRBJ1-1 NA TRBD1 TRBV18 TGTGCCAGCTCACGGGGGGCCGGGACAGTGCTTACTGAAGCTTTCTTT CASSRGAGTVLTEAFF
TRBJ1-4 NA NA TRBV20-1 TGCAGTGCCAGTAGGGCCTCTGGGAGGGAAAAACTGTTTTTT CSASRASGREKLFF
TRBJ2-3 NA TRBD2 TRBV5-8 TGTGCCAGCAGCAAGGGGACTAGCGGGAGTAGGGATACGCAGTATTTT CASSKGTSGSRDTQYF
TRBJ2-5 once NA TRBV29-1 TGCAGCGTTGCCTCGGAGACCCAGTACTTC CSVASETQYF
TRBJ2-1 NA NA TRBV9 TGTGCCAGCAGCATCCCGGGACTCTTCAATGAGCAGTTCTTC CASSIPGLFNEQFF
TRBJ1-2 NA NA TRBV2 TGTGCCAGCAGCAGGGAAGGTCTCCACTACTATGGCTACACCTTC CASSREGLHYYGYTF
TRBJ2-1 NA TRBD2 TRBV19 TGTGCCAGTTGGGACTATAACAATGAGCAGTTCTTC CASWDYNNEQFF
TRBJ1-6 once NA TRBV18 TGTGCCAGCTCACCGGCGGGGGCTCTCAATTCACCCCTCCACTTT CASSPAGALNSPLHF
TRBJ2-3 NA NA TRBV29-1 TGCAGCGTTGAAGCGTGGGGTCCCAGGGAAAACACAGATACGCAGTATTTT CSVEAWGPRENTDTQYF
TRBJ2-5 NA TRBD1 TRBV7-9 TGTGCCAGCAGCGGGACAGGGGAAGGGACCCAGTACTTC CASSGTGEGTQYF
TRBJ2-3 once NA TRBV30 TGTGCCTGGAGTCTGCTAGCGCCCACAGATACGCAGTATTTT CAWSLLAPTDTQYF
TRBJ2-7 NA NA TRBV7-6 TGTGCCAGCAGCTCCGCGGGCCCCCTGGGCGAGCAGTACTTC CASSSAGPLGEQYF
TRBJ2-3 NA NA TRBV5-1 TGCGCCAGCAGCTTGGGACAGAGCACAGATACGCAGTATTTT CASSLGQSTDTQYF
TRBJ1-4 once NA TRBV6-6 TGTGCCAGCAGTTACTCCGCAGAAACAAATGAAAAACTGTTTTTT CASSYSAETNEKLFF
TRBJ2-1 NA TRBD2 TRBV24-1 TGTGCCACCAGTGATTTCGGGACTAGCGGGAGGTTTGAGCAGTTCTTC CATSDFGTSGRFEQFF
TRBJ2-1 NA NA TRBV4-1 TGCGCCAGCAGCCAAGCTAGCCACCCGGTGGGCTCCTACAATGAGCAGTTCTTC CASSQASHPVGSYNEQFF
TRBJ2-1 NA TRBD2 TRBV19 TGTGCCAGTAGTATTTGGCGGGAGAACAATGAGCAGTTCTTC CASSIWRENNEQFF
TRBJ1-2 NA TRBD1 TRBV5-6 TGTGCCAGCAGCTTCGCTCCGGGACAGGGATTTGGCTACACCTTC CASSFAPGQGFGYTF
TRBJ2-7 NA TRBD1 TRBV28 TGTGCCAGCAGTGACAGGGTTTCGAAGCCCTACGAGCAGTACTTC CASSDRVSKPYEQYF
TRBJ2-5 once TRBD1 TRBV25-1 TGTGCCAGCAATCCGGACAGGGGGCTGGAGACCCAGTACTTC CASNPDRGLETQYF
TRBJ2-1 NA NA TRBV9 TGTGCCAGCAGCGCCACCACAGGGTTTGGTGAGCAGTTCTTC CASSATTGFGEQFF
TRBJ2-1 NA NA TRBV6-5 TGTGCCAGCAGTACAGACGGGAGCTCCTACAATGAGCAGTTCTTC CASSTDGSSYNEQFF
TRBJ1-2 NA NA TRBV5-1 TGCGCCAGCAGCCACGACAGGTACTATGGCTACACCTTC CASSHDRYYGYTF
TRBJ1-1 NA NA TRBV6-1 TGTGCCAGCAGTGAATTAGGCAGGGATGGGGAAGCTTTCTTT CASSELGRDGEAFF
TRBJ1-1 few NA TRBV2 TGTGCCAGCTGTGGGGCTACCAGTAACACTGAAGCTTTCTTT CASCGATSNTEAFF
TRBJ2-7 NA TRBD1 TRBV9 TGTGCCAGCAGCGGCCGGGACAGGCCTCTCGAGCAGTACTTC CASSGRDRPLEQYF
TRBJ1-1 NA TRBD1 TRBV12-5 TGTGCTAGTGGCACCCGAAGAACAGGGGATCGCACTGAAGCTTTCTTT CASGTRRTGDRTEAFF
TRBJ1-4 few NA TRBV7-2 TGTGCCAGCAGCTTAGAGGCCAGGGCGACTAATGAAAAACTGTTTTTT CASSLEARATNEKLFF
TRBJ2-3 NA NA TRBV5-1 TGCGCCAGCAGCTTGGGACTAGTTGGCACAGATACGCAGTATTTT CASSLGLVGTDTQYF
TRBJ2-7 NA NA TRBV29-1 TGCAGCGCACGACATATACTCTCCTACGAGCAGTACTTC CSARHILSYEQYF
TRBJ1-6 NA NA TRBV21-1 TGTGCCAGCAGCAAAGCGCTTACTAACCCTTCACCCCTCCACTTT CASSKALTNPSPLHF
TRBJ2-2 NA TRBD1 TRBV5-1 TGCGCCAGCAGCCAGGGACAGATCGGGACCGGGGAGCTGTTTTTT CASSQGQIGTGELFF
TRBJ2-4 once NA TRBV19 TGTGCCAGTAGTATAGATCTATTTAGAGACAAAAACATTCAGTACTTC CASSIDLFRDKNIQYF
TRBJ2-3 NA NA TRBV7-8 TGTGCCAGCAGCTTCACAGGTTTAAATACGCAGTATTTT CASSFTGLNTQYF